The present T cell receptor (beta chain) was sequenced within a study of radiation and T cells in renal cell carcinoma. Using immunoSEQ multiplex PCR, the repertoire was profiled, and TCRdb retains in-frame clones only, with some absent. The data contain over 55,000 clones, roughly 79% of them seen just once; the ten biggest clones take up roughly 7%. Described time point: blood 2 weeks post-SBRT. The treatment here: 15 Gy SBRT to primary tumor, nephrectomy 4 weeks later. The V gene's germline CDR1 is MRHNA and CDR2 SNTAGT. The CDR3 has 14 amino acids. V dropped 4 bases and J dropped 6 bases, with 12 bases sitting between them.

The chain employs TRBV6-4 and TRBJ2-2, with no clear D. This specimen was blood, taken from a patient whose treatment included radiotherapy and nephrectomy. The clonotype comes from a man between 60 and 75 years old with renal cell carcinoma. This CDR3 is CASSASMSSGELFF. The CDR3 DNA reads as TGTGCCAGCAGTGCCTCAATGAGCTCCGGGGAGCTGTTTTTT.